These T cell receptor beta chains were read from a single sample in a study of PD-1 blockade in classical Hodgkin lymphoma. Using immunoSEQ multiplex PCR, the repertoire was profiled, and TCRdb retains in-frame clones only, with some absent. Counted here are tens of thousands of clones, about three quarters occurring once; the ten biggest clones make up under 15%. Sequencing used peripheral blood mononuclear cells (PBMCs), obtained at baseline. These TCRs come from a human donor with classical Hodgkin lymphoma. The CDR3 runs from the conserved cysteine through the conserved F or W. D genes are given only for firm matches. The listing skips clone size in some rows; elsewhere it reads once, few, many or a size class.

d_call	clone_size	v_call	j_call	cdr3_nt	cdr3_aa
TRBD1	NA	TRBV7-6	TRBJ1-6	TGTGCCAGCAGCCCGACAGGGAGCTCCTATAATTCACCCCTCCACTTT	CASSPTGSSYNSPLHF
NA	once	TRBV7-2	TRBJ1-1	TGTGCCAGCAGCTCCTACGGGGGGCGCACTGAAGCTTTCTTT	CASSSYGGRTEAFF
NA	NA	TRBV9	TRBJ2-3	TGTGCCAGCAGCGTATACAGGGCAGATACGCAGTATTTT	CASSVYRADTQYF
TRBD1	NA	TRBV6-7	TRBJ1-6	TGTGCCAGCCCCCGACGGGACAGGGCCAATTCACCCCTCCACTTT	CASPRRDRANSPLHF
TRBD2	NA	TRBV5-1	TRBJ2-2	TGCGCCAGCAGCTTCGGTTCCAGCGGGGACCTCCTCAACACCGGGGAGCTGTTTTTT	CASSFGSSGDLLNTGELFF
NA	NA	TRBV18	TRBJ1-5	TGTGCCAGCTCACCAGCGGATAGCAATCAGCCCCAGCATTTT	CASSPADSNQPQHF
NA	NA	TRBV11-2	TRBJ2-7	TGTGCCAGCAGCCCCAGGGATCGTAGCTCCTACGAGCAGTACTTC	CASSPRDRSSYEQYF
NA	NA	TRBV15	TRBJ2-1	TGTGCCACCAGCAGCCTATGGGGGGAAGGGTCACGAAGGAATGAGCAGTTCTTC	CATSSLWGEGSRRNEQFF
TRBD1	NA	TRBV7-2	TRBJ2-7	TGTGCCAGCAGCTTAGTGCCGACAGGGGGCTACGAGCAGTACTTC	CASSLVPTGGYEQYF
NA	NA	TRBV9	TRBJ2-1	TGTGCCAGCAGCATCCAAACCGGGTCCTACAATGAGCAGTTCTTC	CASSIQTGSYNEQFF
NA	NA	TRBV19	TRBJ2-5	TGTGCCAGTAGTCCCCTTCGCCAGGCTCAAGAGACCCAGTACTTC	CASSPLRQAQETQYF
NA	NA	TRBV2	TRBJ1-2	TGTGCCAGCAGTGAGCCAGGAATCTACGGCTACACCTTC	CASSEPGIYGYTF
NA	few	TRBV19	TRBJ1-5	TGTGCCAGTAGTACACAGGGCCATCAGCCCCAGCATTTT	CASSTQGHQPQHF
TRBD1	NA	TRBV2	TRBJ1-2	TGTGCCAGCAGTACCGGGACAGGGAATAACTATGGCTACACCTTC	CASSTGTGNNYGYTF
NA	NA	TRBV19	TRBJ1-5	TGTGCCAGTACCCCTCGGGGGGCATCCGATCGCAATCAGCCCCAGCATTTT	CASTPRGASDRNQPQHF
NA	few	TRBV9	TRBJ1-6	TGTGCCAGCAGCGTAAACAGTTATAATTCACCCCTCCACTTT	CASSVNSYNSPLHF
TRBD2	NA	TRBV9	TRBJ2-1	TGTGCCAGCAGTCAAGGACTAGCGGGGGACAATGAGCAGTTCTTC	CASSQGLAGDNEQFF
NA	NA	TRBV9	TRBJ1-6	TGTGCCAGCAGCGAGAACACCTATAATTCACCCCTCCACTTT	CASSENTYNSPLHF
NA	NA	TRBV19	TRBJ2-2	TGTGCCAGTAGTATGTACAGCACGAACACCGGGGAGCTGTTTTTT	CASSMYSTNTGELFF
NA	few	TRBV6-5	TRBJ1-6	TGTGCCAGTTCCTGGATCGAGGATTCACCCCTCCACTTT	CASSWIEDSPLHF
NA	NA	TRBV7-2	TRBJ2-1	TGTGCCAGCAGCGCCGGGGTTTACAATGAGCAGTTCTTC	CASSAGVYNEQFF
NA	NA	TRBV6-5	TRBJ2-7	TGTGCCAGCAGGGGTGTTGATGAGCAGTACTTC	CASRGVDEQYF
TRBD2	once	TRBV18	TRBJ2-1	TGTGCCAGCTCTCCGGGACTAGCGGGGAATTACAATGAGCAGTTCTTC	CASSPGLAGNYNEQFF
TRBD1	few	TRBV2	TRBJ2-7	TGTGCCAGCGGGGGACAGGGCTACGAGCAGTACTTC	CASGGQGYEQYF
NA	NA	TRBV11-2	TRBJ1-1	TGTGCCAGCAGCTTAGATGGCGTTATAAACACTGAAGCTTTCTTT	CASSLDGVINTEAFF
NA	NA	TRBV7-9	TRBJ2-5	TGTGCCAGCAGCCCACTTGCCCAAGAGACCCAGTACTTC	CASSPLAQETQYF
NA	NA	TRBV10-3	TRBJ2-1	TGTGCCATCAGGGCGGACTACAATGAGCAGTTCTTC	CAIRADYNEQFF
TRBD2	NA	TRBV5-1	TRBJ2-2	TGCGCCAGCAGCACTGGGGCTAGCGGGGGCCACACCGGGGAGCTGTTTTTT	CASSTGASGGHTGELFF
TRBD1	NA	TRBV19	TRBJ2-7	TGTGCCAGTAGTACTTCGCCGGGACAGGGGTTGAGGGAGCAGTACTTC	CASSTSPGQGLREQYF
NA	NA	TRBV19	TRBJ1-1	TGTGCCAGTAGTCCCTTACAGGGTTGGGGCACTGAAGCTTTCTTT	CASSPLQGWGTEAFF
NA	NA	TRBV18	TRBJ1-2	TGTGCCAGCTCACTCCAGGGACGCGGTTTAAACGGCTACACCTTC	CASSLQGRGLNGYTF
NA	NA	TRBV11-3	TRBJ2-2	TGTGCCAGCAGCTTAGCTCTTCCCGGGGAGCTGTTTTTT	CASSLALPGELFF
TRBD2	NA	TRBV10-3	TRBJ2-3	TGTGCCATCAGTGAGGCCGCTAGCGGGAACCTCACAGATACGCAGTATTTT	CAISEAASGNLTDTQYF
TRBD1	NA	TRBV5-5	TRBJ1-5	TGTGCCAGCAGCATGGACTTATTCCGGGACAGGGGATTGAGACAGCCCCAGCATTTT	CASSMDLFRDRGLRQPQHF
NA	once	TRBV18	TRBJ2-3	TGTGCCAGCTCACCGCAAGCGGTGGTGGGCACAGATACGCAGTATTTT	CASSPQAVVGTDTQYF
TRBD1	NA	TRBV6-1	TRBJ2-4	TGTGCCAGCGTGACCGGGACAGGACCCTGGGACATTCAGTACTTC	CASVTGTGPWDIQYF
TRBD1	NA	TRBV25-1	TRBJ1-6	TGTGCCAGCAGCCAATCGGGGACAGGCCATTCACCCCTCCACTTT	CASSQSGTGHSPLHF
NA	NA	TRBV6-5	TRBJ1-2	TGTGCCAGCAGTACCCAAAGGGCAGAGCCCTATGGCTACACCTTC	CASSTQRAEPYGYTF
NA	NA	TRBV27	TRBJ1-1	TGTGCCAGCAGACCAAACAGAAACACTGAAGCTTTCTTT	CASRPNRNTEAFF
NA	NA	TRBV6-5	TRBJ1-2	TGTGCCACTGGCGGGCAGGGATCAGCAGGCTACACCTTC	CATGGQGSAGYTF
TRBD1	few	TRBV19	TRBJ1-2	TGTGCCAGTAAAGAGCAGGGGGCAGGCTATGGCTACACCTTC	CASKEQGAGYGYTF
NA	NA	TRBV9	TRBJ2-5	TGTGCCAGCAGCGTAGGGGGCGGGGAGGAGACCCAGTACTTC	CASSVGGGEETQYF
NA	NA	TRBV7-2	TRBJ1-1	TGTGCCAGCAGCCCCTCAGGGGCGACGAACACTGAAGCTTTCTTT	CASSPSGATNTEAFF
TRBD1	once	TRBV5-1	TRBJ2-5	TGCGCCAGCAGCTTGCAGACAGGGCCGGAGACCCAGTACTTC	CASSLQTGPETQYF
TRBD1	NA	TRBV29-1	TRBJ1-2	TGCAGCGTTCCCGGGACAGGGGCGGATGGCTACACCTTC	CSVPGTGADGYTF
NA	many	TRBV5-1	TRBJ1-1	TGCGCCAGCAGCTTGGTATTGGACAATGAAGCTTTCTTT	CASSLVLDNEAFF
TRBD1	NA	TRBV4-3	TRBJ2-5	TGCGCCAGCAGCCAATATCCGGGACAGGGAGAGACCCAGTACTTC	CASSQYPGQGETQYF
TRBD1	NA	TRBV29-1	TRBJ1-1	TGCAGCGCCTTGACAGGGGGTAGGGCTGAAGCTTTCTTT	CSALTGGRAEAFF
NA	NA	TRBV11-2	TRBJ2-2	TGTGCCAGCAGCTTAGTCCGCCCTAGCACCGGGGAGCTGTTTTTT	CASSLVRPSTGELFF
NA	NA	TRBV7-2	TRBJ1-1	TGTGCCAGCAGCCAATACACGGGGGGCACTGAAGCTTTCTTT	CASSQYTGGTEAFF
NA	NA	TRBV4-2	TRBJ2-7	TGTGCCAGCAGCCAAGGGGCAGGCTCCTACGAGCAGTACTTC	CASSQGAGSYEQYF
NA	NA	TRBV6-5	TRBJ1-1	TGTGCCAGCAGTTACTCGTATGGGGGCACTGAAGCTTTCTTT	CASSYSYGGTEAFF
TRBD1	few	TRBV5-4	TRBJ2-6	TGTGCCAGCAGTTCCGGACAGGCTGGGGCCAACGTCCTGACTTTC	CASSSGQAGANVLTF
NA	NA	TRBV18	TRBJ2-7	TGTGCCAGCTCACCATCAGAAACTATTTACGAGCAGTACTTC	CASSPSETIYEQYF